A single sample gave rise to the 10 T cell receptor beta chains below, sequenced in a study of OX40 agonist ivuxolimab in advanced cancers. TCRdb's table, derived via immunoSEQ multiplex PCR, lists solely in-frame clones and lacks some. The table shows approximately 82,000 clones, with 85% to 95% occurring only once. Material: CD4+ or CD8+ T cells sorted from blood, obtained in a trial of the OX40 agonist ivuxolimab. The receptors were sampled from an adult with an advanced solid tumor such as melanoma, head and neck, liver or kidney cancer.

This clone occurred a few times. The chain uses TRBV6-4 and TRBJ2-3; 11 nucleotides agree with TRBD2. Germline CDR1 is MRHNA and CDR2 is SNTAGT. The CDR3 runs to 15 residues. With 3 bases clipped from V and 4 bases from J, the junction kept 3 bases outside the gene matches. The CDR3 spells CASSDSGGAADTQYF. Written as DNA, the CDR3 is TGTGCCAGCAGTGATAGCGGGGGGGCCGCAGATACGCAGTATTTT.

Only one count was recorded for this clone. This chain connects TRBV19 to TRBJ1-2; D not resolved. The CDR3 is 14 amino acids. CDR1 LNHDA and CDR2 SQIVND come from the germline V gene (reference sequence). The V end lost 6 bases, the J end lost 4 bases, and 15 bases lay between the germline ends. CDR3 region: CASSSMGQFYGYTF. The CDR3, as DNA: TGTGCCAGTAGCTCCATGGGCCAGTTCTATGGCTACACCTTC.

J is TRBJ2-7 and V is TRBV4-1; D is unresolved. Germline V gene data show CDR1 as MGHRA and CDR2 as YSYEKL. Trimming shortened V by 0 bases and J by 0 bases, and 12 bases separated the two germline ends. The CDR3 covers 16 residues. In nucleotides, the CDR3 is TGCGCCAGCAGCCAAGATTCGTTAGGGTACTCCTACGAGCAGTACTTC. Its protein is CASSQDSLGYSYEQYF.

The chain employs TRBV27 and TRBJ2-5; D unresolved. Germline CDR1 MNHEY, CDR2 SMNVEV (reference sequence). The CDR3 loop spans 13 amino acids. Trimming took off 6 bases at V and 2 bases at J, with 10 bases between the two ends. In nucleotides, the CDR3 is TGTGCCAGCAGGGTGGGGATACAAGAGACCCAGTACTTC. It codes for CASRVGIQETQYF.

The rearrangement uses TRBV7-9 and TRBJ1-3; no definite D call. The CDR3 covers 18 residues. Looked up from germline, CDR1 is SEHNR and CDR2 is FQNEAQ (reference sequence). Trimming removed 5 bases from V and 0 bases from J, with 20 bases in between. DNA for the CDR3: TGTGCCAGCAGCCGGAGTGGCCTGCGCCCAAACTCTGGAAACACCATATATTTT. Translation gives CASSRSGLRPNSGNTIYF.

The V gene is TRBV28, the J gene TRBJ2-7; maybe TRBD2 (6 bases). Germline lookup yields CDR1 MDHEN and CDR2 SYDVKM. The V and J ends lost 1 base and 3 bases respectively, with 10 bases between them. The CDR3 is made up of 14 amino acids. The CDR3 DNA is TGTGCCAGCAGTTTATCGGGACTTGTCTACGAGCAGTACTTC. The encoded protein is CASSLSGLVYEQYF.

The CDR3 sequence: CASRQGVNTEAFF. In DNA, the CDR3 is TGTGCCAGCAGGCAGGGTGTGAACACTGAAGCTTTCTTT. The rearrangement links TRBV7-2 to TRBJ1-1, with D perhaps TRBD1 (5 bases). With 6 bases removed from V and 0 bases from J, the gap between germline ends came to 8 bases. The CDR3 contains 13 residues. The germline CDR1 and CDR2 sequences are SGHTA and FQGNSA.

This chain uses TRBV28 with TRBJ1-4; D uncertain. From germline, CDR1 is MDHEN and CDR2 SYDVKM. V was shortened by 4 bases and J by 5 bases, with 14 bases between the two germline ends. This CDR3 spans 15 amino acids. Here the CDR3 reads CASSSTDLRNEKLFF. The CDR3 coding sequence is TGTGCCAGCAGTTCTACGGACTTACGGAATGAAAAACTGTTTTTT.

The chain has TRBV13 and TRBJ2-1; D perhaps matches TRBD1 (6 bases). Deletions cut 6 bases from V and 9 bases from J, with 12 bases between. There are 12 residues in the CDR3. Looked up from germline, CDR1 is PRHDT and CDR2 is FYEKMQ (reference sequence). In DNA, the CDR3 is TGTGCCAGCAGTCTACGAGGGGGTGAGCAGTTCTTC. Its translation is CASSLRGGEQFF.

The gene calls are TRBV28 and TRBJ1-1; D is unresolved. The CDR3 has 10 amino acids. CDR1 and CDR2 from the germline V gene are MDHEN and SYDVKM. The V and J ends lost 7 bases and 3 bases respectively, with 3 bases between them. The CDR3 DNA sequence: TGTGCCAGCAAGTACACTGAAGCTTTCTTT. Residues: CASKYTEAFF.